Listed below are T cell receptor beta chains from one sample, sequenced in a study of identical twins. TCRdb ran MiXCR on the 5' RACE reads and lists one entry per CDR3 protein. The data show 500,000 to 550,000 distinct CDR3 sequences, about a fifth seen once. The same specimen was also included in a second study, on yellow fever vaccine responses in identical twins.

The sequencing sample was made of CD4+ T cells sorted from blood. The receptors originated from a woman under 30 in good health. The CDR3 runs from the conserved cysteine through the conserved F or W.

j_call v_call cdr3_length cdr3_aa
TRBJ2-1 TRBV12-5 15 CASGLRLAGGGEQFF
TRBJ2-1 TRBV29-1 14 CSVYSGSSYNEQFF
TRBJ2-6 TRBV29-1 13 CSVAPFGANVLTF
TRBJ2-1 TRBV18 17 CASSRPGLQLSYNEQFF
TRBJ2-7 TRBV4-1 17 CASSQDWLQGAKNEQYF
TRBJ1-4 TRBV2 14 CASGWAGYNEKLFF
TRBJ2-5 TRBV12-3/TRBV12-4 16 CASSSGKGSWGETQYF
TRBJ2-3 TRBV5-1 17 CASSKRTGGITTDTQYF
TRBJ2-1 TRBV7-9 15 CASSATSGSATEQFF
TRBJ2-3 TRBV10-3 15 CAIRASAGSTDTQYF
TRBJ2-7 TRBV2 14 CASSAETVAYEQYF
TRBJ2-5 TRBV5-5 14 CASSPRDFRETQYF
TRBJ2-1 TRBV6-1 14 CASSGQGGSNEQFF
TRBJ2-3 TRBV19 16 CASSIVTGHRADTQYF
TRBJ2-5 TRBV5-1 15 CASSRPPVTPETQYF